The next 15 T cell receptor beta chains were all read from a single sample in a study of early T cells in non-severe SARS-CoV-2 infection. TCRdb fed the 5' RACE reads into MiXCR, producing one record per CDR3 protein. The sample records 25,000 to 35,000 distinct CDR3 sequences, roughly 7.2% being singletons. Sequencing was performed on whole blood. Source of these receptors: an adult who was a healthcare worker with PCR-confirmed SARS-CoV-2 infection or an uninfected control (not recorded which).

This clonotype was recorded many times. The V and J genes are TRBV7-9 and TRBJ1-6, with 10 bases that match TRBD1. Germline-derived CDR1 and CDR2 are SEHNR and FQNEAQ (reference sequence). V lost 5 bases to trimming and J lost 0 bases; unmatched junction nucleotides: 4. This CDR3 has 17 amino acids. DNA of the CDR3: TGTGCCAGCAGCGTGGACAGGGGGAGCTCCTATAATTCACCCCTCCACTTT. It encodes CASSVDRGSSYNSPLHF.

This clonotype was seen many times. The chain links TRBV10-3 to TRBJ2-3; 7 bases map to TRBD1. J was trimmed by 4 bases and V by 4 bases; bases with no gene match: 2. Looked up from germline, CDR1 is ENHRY and CDR2 is SYGVKD. The CDR3 loop spans 13 amino acids. The CDR3 region is CAISATGADTQYF. DNA of the CDR3: TGTGCCATCAGTGCTACAGGGGCAGATACGCAGTATTTT.

The J gene is TRBJ2-3, the V gene TRBV18; a possible D gene is TRBD2 (6 bases). Germline CDR1 reads KGHSH; CDR2 reads LQKENI. With 6 bases removed from V and 4 bases from J, the gap between germline ends came to 14 bases. The CDR3 consists of 14 residues. CDR3 DNA sequence: TGTGCCAGCTCCTCTGGCGGGGAGGCAGATACGCAGTATTTT. This sequence encodes CASSSGGEADTQYF. Looking up the rest from reference TRBV18 and TRBJ2-3 gives the full variable domain: NAGVMQNPRHLVRRRGQEARLRCSPMKGHSHVYWYRQLPEEGLKFMVYLQKENIIDESGMPKERFSAEFPKEGPSILRIQQVVRGDSAAYFCASSSGGEADTQYFGPGTRLTVL.

J is TRBJ2-3 and V is TRBV7-8, with 8 bases fitting TRBD1. This CDR3 contains 17 residues. V trimming: 0 bases; J trimming: 1 base; junction bases outside the gene matches: 6. Germline CDR1 SGHVS, CDR2 FQNEAQ. CDR3 loop: CASSLAGGQAGTDTQYF. The CDR3, as DNA: TGTGCCAGCAGCTTAGCGGGGGGACAGGCGGGCACAGATACGCAGTATTTT.

The genes are TRBV2 and TRBJ2-4, with D uncertain. Germline loops: CDR1 SNHLY, CDR2 FYNNEI. The CDR3 has 15 amino acids. Trimming shortened V by 5 bases and J by 8 bases, and 19 bases separated the two germline ends. CDR3 DNA: TGTGCCAGCAGTCTTGGGTCATTGGACCTACACATTCAGTACTTC. Protein: CASSLGSLDLHIQYF.

Only a few counts were recorded for this clonotype. The V gene is TRBV12-5, the J gene TRBJ2-7, with 7 bases matching TRBD2. The V segment lost 6 bases and the J segment 5 bases; nucleotides outside the gene matches: 10. Germline CDR1 is LGHNT and CDR2 is FRNRAP. This CDR3 contains 14 residues. The DNA of the CDR3 is TGTGCTAGTGGGCTAGGGAGGGAGTCCGACGAGCAGTACTTC. It translates to CASGLGRESDEQYF.

In this sample, this clonotype turned up many times. The J gene is TRBJ1-1, the V gene TRBV3-1, with TRBD1 as a possible D gene (5 bases). CDR1 and CDR2 from the germline V gene are LGHDT and YNNKEL (reference sequence). Trimming took 4 bases from V and 8 from J, leaving 17 bases between them. The CDR3 length is 14 residues. Here the CDR3 DNA reads TGTGCCAGCAGCCGGCTAAAAGGGGAACCAGAAGCTTTCTTT. Protein product: CASSRLKGEPEAFF.

This clonotype has ten or more counts. This chain links TRBV14 with TRBJ2-7; D may be TRBD2 (5 bases). Deletions cut 4 bases from V and 6 bases from J, with 13 bases between. The CDR3 spans 13 residues. The germline V gene encodes CDR1 SGHDN and CDR2 FVKESK. The CDR3 DNA sequence: TGTGCCAGCAGCCTTCTCCCGGCGGGCGAGCAGTACTTC. Translated, it gives CASSLLPAGEQYF.

This clonotype has a handful of counts. V is TRBV28 and J is TRBJ2-7; the match to TRBD2 covers 7 bases. The length of the CDR3 is 14 residues. Germline CDR1 MDHEN, CDR2 SYDVKM. The V segment lost 7 bases and the J segment 7 bases; nucleotides outside the gene matches: 13. In DNA, the CDR3 is TGTGCCAGCATTGTCTCGAGCGGGGCGTTGGAGCAGTACTTC. It translates to CASIVSSGALEQYF.

The genes are TRBV20-1 and TRBJ2-2; a weak D match, TRBD1 (6 bases). Germline CDR1 is DFQATT and CDR2 is SNEGSKA (reference sequence). V lost 6 bases and J lost 0, with 11 bases in between. The CDR3 contains 14 residues. The CDR3 here is CSAEAGANTGELFF. CDR3 in DNA: TGCAGTGCGGAAGCAGGGGCGAACACCGGGGAGCTGTTTTTT.

Of note for this clonotype: This may be a read error, as it is one base from a much larger clone. The rearrangement joins TRBV3-1 to TRBJ2-5, with D hard to call. The CDR3 extends over 12 amino acids. Germline V gene data show CDR1 as LGHDT and CDR2 as YNNKEL (reference sequence). The CDR3 sequence is CTSSRLGETQYF. CDR3 coding DNA: TGTACCAGCAGCCGCCTAGGAGAGACCCAGTACTTC.

This chain joins TRBV7-3 and TRBJ2-1; 12 positions match TRBD2. V was pared by 5 bases and J by 8 bases, with 7 bases of the junction left unmatched. Germline V gives CDR1 SGHTA, CDR2 FQGTGA. The CDR3 spans 15 residues. CDR3 amino acids: CASSLLAGGPDEQFF. The CDR3 bases are TGTGCCAGCAGCCTGCTAGCGGGGGGGCCAGATGAGCAGTTCTTC.

A single count supports this clonotype. This chain connects TRBV3-1 to TRBJ2-1; D unresolved. Trimming took off 0 bases at V and 9 bases at J, with 9 bases between the two ends. Germline CDR1 reads LGHDT; CDR2 reads YNNKEL (reference sequence). The CDR3 runs 13 residues. The CDR3 DNA sequence: TGTGCCAGCAGCCAAGAAAGACTGGGTGAGCAGTTCTTC. This codes for CASSQERLGEQFF.

This clonotype was detected many times. The chain combines TRBV12-3 or TRBV12-4 with TRBJ2-2; 9 bases fit TRBD1. The CDR3 runs 15 residues. V was clipped by 6 bases and J by 4 bases; unmatched bases: 6. This CDR3 is CASRFGQGITGELFF. The CDR3 DNA follows: TGTGCCAGCAGGTTCGGACAGGGGATCACCGGGGAGCTGTTTTTT.

Turning to this clonotype: This may come from a read error, since a much larger clone is one base off. The rearrangement uses TRBV11-2 and TRBJ2-1; D unclear. Germline-derived CDR1 and CDR2 are SGHAT and FQNNGV. The CDR3 has 12 residues. This CDR3 reads CASSLLWNELFF. DNA of the CDR3: TGTGCCAGCAGCCTCCTGTGGAATGAGCTGTTCTTC. Full variable domain (missing parts from reference TRBV11-2 and TRBJ2-1): EAGVAQSPRYKIIEKRQSVAFWCNPISGHATLYWYQQILGQGPKLLIQFQNNGVVDDSQLPKDRFSAERLKGVDSTLKIQPAKLEDSAVYLCASSLLWNELFFGPGTRLTVL.